This is a list of T cell receptor beta chains from one sample in a study of immune cell composition in non-small cell lung cancer. TCRdb keeps only in-frame clones here, not all; method: immunoSEQ multiplex PCR. The sample records about 570 clones, 70% to 80% being singletons. Specimen: non-adjacent lung tissue. These receptors came from a human donor with non-small cell lung cancer. CDR3s include the opening cysteine and the closing phenylalanine or tryptophan. D genes are given only for firm matches. Expanded clones are given a class, and other clones once, few, many or no size at all.

TRBV28	TRBD1	-	TRBJ2-4	CASRQGAQGKNIQYF	TGTGCCAGCAGGCAGGGGGCGCAAGGCAAAAACATTCAGTACTTC
TRBV30	-	-	TRBJ1-5	CAWSGGEGNQPQHF	TGTGCCTGGAGTGGAGGGGAGGGCAATCAGCCCCAGCATTTT
TRBV7-9	-	-	TRBJ1-1	CASSLRENTEAFF	TGTGCCAGCAGCTTACGTGAGAACACTGAAGCTTTCTTT
TRBV7-2	-	-	TRBJ2-7	CASSEGGPSGRYEQYF	TGTGCCAGCAGCGAAGGGGGCCCTAGCGGACGCTACGAGCAGTACTTC
TRBV2	-	few	TRBJ2-1	CASSDFLRGHNEQFF	TGTGCCAGCAGTGATTTTCTCCGGGGACACAATGAGCAGTTCTTC
TRBV7-8	-	-	TRBJ2-7	CASRPTQGGSYEQYF	TGTGCCAGCAGACCGACTCAGGGGGGTTCCTACGAGCAGTACTTC
TRBV4-1	TRBD1	-	TRBJ1-1	CASSADRGVDTEAFF	TGCGCCAGCAGCGCGGACAGGGGAGTGGACACTGAAGCTTTCTTT
TRBV5-1	TRBD2	-	TRBJ2-3	CASSPASGRTDTQYF	TGCGCCAGCAGCCCGGCTAGCGGTCGCACAGATACGCAGTATTTT
TRBV7-9	-	-	TRBJ1-6	CASSAEGRNSPLHF	TGTGCCAGCAGCGCCGAAGGGAGGAATTCACCCCTCCACTTT
TRBV28	-	once	TRBJ2-3	CASSFLSGTDTQYF	TGTGCCAGCAGTTTCCTTAGCGGCACAGATACGCAGTATTTT
TRBV7-2	-	-	TRBJ2-7	CASSQSHRDRSYEQYF	TGTGCCAGCAGCCAAAGCCACCGGGACCGTTCCTACGAGCAGTACTTC
TRBV18	-	few	TRBJ2-3	CASSSAGYSTDTQYF	TGTGCCAGCTCCTCGGCAGGGTATAGCACAGATACGCAGTATTTT
TRBV28	TRBD2	-	TRBJ2-7	CASSYQRDYEQYF	TGTGCCAGCAGTTACCAGCGGGACTACGAGCAGTACTTC
TRBV19	TRBD1	-	TRBJ2-5	CASSDRQGAVGETQYF	TGTGCCAGTAGTGACAGACAGGGGGCTGTGGGAGAGACCCAGTACTTC
TRBV28	TRBD1	-	TRBJ2-5	CASSSQGAAVTFATQYF	TGTGCCAGCAGTTCACAGGGGGCGGCGGTCACGTTTGCGACCCAGTACTTC
TRBV9	TRBD2	-	TRBJ2-5	CASSLSGGPETQYF	TGTGCCAGCAGCCTTAGCGGGGGGCCAGAGACCCAGTACTTC
TRBV4-3	-	-	TRBJ2-7	CASSQLADGSYEQYF	TGCGCCAGCAGCCAATTAGCCGATGGCTCCTACGAGCAGTACTTC
TRBV5-1	TRBD1	-	TRBJ1-6	CASSLQGQGAGDSPLHF	TGCGCCAGCAGCTTACAGGGACAGGGGGCCGGGGATTCACCCCTCCACTTT
TRBV9	-	-	TRBJ2-3	CASSVATTTDTQYF	TGTGCCAGCAGCGTAGCTACTACCACAGATACGCAGTATTTT
TRBV4-3	-	-	TRBJ2-1	CASSQAGDGYNEQFF	TGCGCCAGCAGCCAAGCGGGCGACGGGTACAATGAGCAGTTCTTC